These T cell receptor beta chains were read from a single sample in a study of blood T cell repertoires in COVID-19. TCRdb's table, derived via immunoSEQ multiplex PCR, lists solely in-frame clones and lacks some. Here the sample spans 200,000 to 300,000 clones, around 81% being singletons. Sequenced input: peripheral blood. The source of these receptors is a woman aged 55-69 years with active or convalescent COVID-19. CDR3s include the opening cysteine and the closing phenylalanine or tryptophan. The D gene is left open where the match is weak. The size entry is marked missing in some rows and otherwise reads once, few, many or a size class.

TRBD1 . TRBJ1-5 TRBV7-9 TGTGCCAGCAGCTTAGGGACAGGGAGCAATCAGCCCCAGCATTTT CASSLGTGSNQPQHF
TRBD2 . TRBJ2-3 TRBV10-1 TGCGCCAGCGGGACTAGCGGGCCTACTGGGGGCACAGATACGCAGTATTTT CASGTSGPTGGTDTQYF
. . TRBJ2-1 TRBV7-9 TGTGCCAGCAGCTCGGGGGACAGAAACAATGAGCAGTTCTTC CASSSGDRNNEQFF
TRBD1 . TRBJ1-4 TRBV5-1 TGCGCCAGCAGATTGGACGGGACAGGGTGGGATGAAAAACTGTTTTTT CASRLDGTGWDEKLFF
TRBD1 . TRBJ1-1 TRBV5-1 TGCGCCAGCAGCTGGGGACAGGGGGCTTCGGGGACTGAAGCTTTCTTT CASSWGQGASGTEAFF
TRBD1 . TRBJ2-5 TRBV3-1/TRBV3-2 TGTGCCAGCAGCCAAGAATTCTTTCCTCCCAGGGGGCAAGAGACCCAGTACTTC CASSQEFFPPRGQETQYF
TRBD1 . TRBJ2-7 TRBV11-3 TGTGCCAGCAGCCCTGGGGCAGGGGGCATCGAGCAGTACTTC CASSPGAGGIEQYF
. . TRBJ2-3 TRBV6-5 TGTGCCAGCAGGGGGCGTATAGATACGCAGTATTTT CASRGRIDTQYF
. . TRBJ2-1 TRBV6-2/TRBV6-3 TGTGCCAGCAGTTATAGGCCAGAGGGCTCCTACAATGAGCAGTTCTTC CASSYRPEGSYNEQFF
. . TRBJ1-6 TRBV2 TGTGCCAGCAGTGATGGGCAAGCCTATAATTCACCCCTCCACTTT CASSDGQAYNSPLHF
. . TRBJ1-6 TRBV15 TGTGCCACCGGAGGAAAGTCCTCCTATAATTCACCCCTCCACTTT CATGGKSSYNSPLHF
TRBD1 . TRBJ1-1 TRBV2 TGTGCCAGCAGTGGGACAGGGCAATGGACTGAAGCTTTCTTT CASSGTGQWTEAFF
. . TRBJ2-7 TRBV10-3 TGTGCCATGGCGCGAGGCTCCTACGAGCAGTACTTC CAMARGSYEQYF
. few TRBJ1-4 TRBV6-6 TGTGCCAGCACGATTTCGACAGCAACTAATGAAAAACTGTTTTTT CASTISTATNEKLFF
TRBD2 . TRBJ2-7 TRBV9 TGTGCCAGCAGCCGGGGGACTAGCGGGAGTTACGAGCAGTACTTC CASSRGTSGSYEQYF
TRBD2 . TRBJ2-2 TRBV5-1 TGCGCCAGCAGCTTCGGCCTAGCGGGAGCCCCGGGGACCGGGGAGCTGTTTTTT CASSFGLAGAPGTGELFF
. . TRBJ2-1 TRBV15 TGTGCCACCTCCGTTGACCCGCGGCGGGGTGAGCAGTTCTTC CATSVDPRRGEQFF
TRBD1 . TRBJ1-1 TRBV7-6 TGTGCCAGCAGCGGTCGGACAGGGGCATACACTGAAGCTTTCTTT CASSGRTGAYTEAFF
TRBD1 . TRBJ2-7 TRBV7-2 TGTGCCAGCAGTCGTAGGGACAGGGCCGAGCAGTACTTC CASSRRDRAEQYF
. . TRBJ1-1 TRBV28 TGTGCCAGCAGCCGAACAGGGTTCAACACTGAAGCTTTCTTT CASSRTGFNTEAFF
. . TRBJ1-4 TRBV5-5 TGTGCCAGCAGCTTGGGGGTCGGAGATGAAAAACTGTTTTTT CASSLGVGDEKLFF